Shown below are 9 T cell receptor beta chains from a single sample sequenced in a study of T cell responses to AZD1222 COVID-19 vaccine. TCRdb keeps only in-frame clones here, not all; method: immunoSEQ multiplex PCR. The sample holds about 140,000 clones, about 86% seen once. The sample here was peripheral blood, taken 28 days after the second AZD1222 dose. These receptor sequences come from an adult who received the AZD1222 COVID-19 vaccine.

The chain employs TRBV29-1 and TRBJ2-3; D is uncertain. The germline V and J ends were trimmed by 3 bases and 1 base, with 14 bases remaining between them. Germline assignment: CDR1 SQVTM and CDR2 ANQGSEA. This CDR3 region has 15 residues. The CDR3: CSVDLLSRRTDTQYF. CDR3 DNA sequence: TGCAGCGTTGATTTGTTGAGCCGACGCACAGATACGCAGTATTTT.

The DNA for the CDR3 is TGTGCCTCTGTTACGATGAACACTGAAGCTTTCTTT. Translated: CASVTMNTEAFF. The chain recombines TRBV12-3 or TRBV12-4 with TRBJ1-1; D gene uncertain. CDR3 size: 12 residues. V lost 11 bases and J lost 0, with 10 bases in between.

V and J are TRBV29-1 and TRBJ2-3; 11 nucleotides line up with TRBD1. This CDR3 comprises 14 residues. Germline V lookup: CDR1 SQVTM, CDR2 ANQGSEA. J gave up 3 bases and V 3 bases, and 2 bases lay outside the gene matches. This CDR3 reads CSVDWDRGTDTQYF. CDR3 coding DNA: TGCAGCGTTGATTGGGACAGGGGGACAGATACGCAGTATTTT.

The chain recombines TRBV7-9 with TRBJ2-3, with 9 bases lining up with TRBD2. In germline, CDR1 is SEHNR, CDR2 FQNEAQ (reference sequence). The V gene end was trimmed by 4 bases and the J gene end by 5 bases; junction bases not matched to a gene: 10. This CDR3 is built from 16 residues. The CDR3 DNA is TGTGCCAGCAGCTCCGGGGGTGGTAGCGGGAGAGATACGCAGTATTTT. Translation gives CASSSGGGSGRDTQYF.

The CDR3 DNA reads as TGTGCCAGCAGCAAGCGGCCCCAAGAGACCCAGTACTTC. Amino acid sequence: CASSKRPQETQYF. This sequence joins TRBV7-2 and TRBJ2-5, with D perhaps matching TRBD2 (5 bases). Germline values: CDR1 SGHTA, CDR2 FQGNSA. V dropped 5 bases and J dropped 1 base, with 8 bases sitting between them. The CDR3 loop spans 13 amino acids.

V gene TRBV30 combines with J gene TRBJ1-1; D remains ambiguous. V gave up 0 bases and J gave up 3 bases, with 14 bases separating them. This CDR3 region has 15 residues. Per the germline V gene, CDR1 is GTSNPN and CDR2 is SVGIG (reference sequence). In nucleotides, the CDR3 is TGTGCCTGGAGTGTAGGTCCGGGGAGGGACACTGAAGCTTTCTTT. This gives the protein CAWSVGPGRDTEAFF. The full variable domain, with the rest looked up from reference TRBV30 and TRBJ1-1, is SQTIHQWPATLVQPVGSPLSLECTVEGTSNPNLYWYRQAAGRGLQLLFYSVGIGQISSEVPQNLSASRPQDRQFILSSKKLLLSDSGFYLCAWSVGPGRDTEAFFGQGTRLTVV.

In this sample, this clone turned up once. The chain carries TRBV19 and TRBJ1-2, with D possibly TRBD1 on 6 matching bases. Germline V gene lookup returns CDR1 LNHDA and CDR2 SQIVND (reference sequence). CDR3 size: 12 residues. The germline V and J ends were trimmed by 3 bases and 8 bases, with 10 bases remaining between them. CDR3: CASSITGRGYTF. DNA for the CDR3: TGTGCCAGTAGTATCACAGGGCGAGGCTACACCTTC.

The chain carries TRBV2 and TRBJ1-1; D is possibly TRBD1 (6 bases). The CDR3 loop spans 12 amino acids. In germline, CDR1 is SNHLY, CDR2 FYNNEI. Trimming shortened V by 7 bases and J by 1 base, and 7 bases separated the two germline ends. The CDR3: CASKGENTEAFF. The CDR3 nucleotides are TGTGCCAGCAAGGGGGAGAACACTGAAGCTTTCTTT.

This clone has a handful of counts. The chain carries TRBV9 and TRBJ1-4, with D possibly TRBD1 on 5 matching bases. V lost 6 bases and J 6 bases, leaving 15 bases between the germline ends. This CDR3 has 14 amino acids. Germline CDR1 is SGDLS and CDR2 is YYNGEE. The CDR3 coding sequence is TGTGCCAGCACCCAGGGTAGTGTGGATGAAAAACTGTTTTTT. The encoded protein is CASTQGSVDEKLFF.